Listed here is a single T cell receptor beta chain. This sample stems from a study of blood T cells in healthy people across ages. The CDR3 totals 16 residues. The V gene end was trimmed by 3 bases and the J gene end by 7 bases; junction bases not matched to a gene: 12. From germline, CDR1 is SGHNT and CDR2 YYREEE (reference sequence). Through a sample-barcoded 5' primer and a J-beta primer mix, a second PCR was run for 7 to 11 cycles. MiXCR, applied by TCRdb to the 5' RACE reads, yields one record per CDR3 protein. The sample lists 550,000 to 600,000 distinct CDR3 sequences; 25% to 30% were seen once.

This TCR was sampled from a woman between 65 and 79 years old in good health. The sequencing sample was made of blood. V and J are TRBV5-4 and TRBJ1-4, with 7 nucleotides matching TRBD1. For the CDR3, the DNA is TGTGCCAGCAGCTCATCGCCACAGGGGCAGCGTGAAAAACTGTTTTTT. Protein sequence: CASSSSPQGQREKLFF.